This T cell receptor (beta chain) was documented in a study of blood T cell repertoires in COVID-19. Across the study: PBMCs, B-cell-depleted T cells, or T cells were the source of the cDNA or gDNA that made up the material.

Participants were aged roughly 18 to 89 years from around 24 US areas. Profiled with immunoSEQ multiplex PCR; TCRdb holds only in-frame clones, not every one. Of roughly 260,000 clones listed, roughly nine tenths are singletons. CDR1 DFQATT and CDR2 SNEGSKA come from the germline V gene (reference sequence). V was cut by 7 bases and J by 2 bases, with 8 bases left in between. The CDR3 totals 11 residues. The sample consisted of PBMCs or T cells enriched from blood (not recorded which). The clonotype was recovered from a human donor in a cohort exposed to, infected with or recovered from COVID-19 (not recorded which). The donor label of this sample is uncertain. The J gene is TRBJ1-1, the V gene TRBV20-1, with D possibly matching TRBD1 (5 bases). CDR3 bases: TGCAGTGGTACAGGTAACACTGAAGCTTTCTTT. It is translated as CSGTGNTEAFF.